The T cell receptor beta chain under discussion was sequenced for a study of blood T cell repertoires in COVID-19. Study summary: Sites across the United States, Italy and Spain contributed samples from acute and convalescent COVID-19. The analysed material was cDNA or gDNA that came from T cells, B-cell-depleted T cells, or PBMCs.

In the original processing: Amplification with reference gene primers provided the estimates of nucleated cell counts. TCRdb's table, derived via immunoSEQ multiplex PCR, lists solely in-frame clones and lacks some. For V, J and clone size, that table is used; D and trimming come from the DNA. The sample includes more than 15,000 clones, 88% of them seen just once. From germline, CDR1 is KGHSH and CDR2 LQKENI. The CDR3 loop spans 14 amino acids. V dropped 3 bases and J dropped 2; count of bases not matched to a gene: 3. The receptor was isolated from a man aged 35-49 years with active COVID-19. What was sequenced was peripheral blood. The rearrangement joins TRBV18 to TRBJ2-5, with 7 bases identical to TRBD2. The CDR3 DNA follows: TGTGCCAGCTCACCGGAGCGGGAACAAGAGACCCAGTACTTC. The encoded protein is CASSPEREQETQYF. Combining the CDR3 with reference TRBV18 and TRBJ2-5 gives the whole variable domain NAGVMQNPRHLVRRRGQEARLRCSPMKGHSHVYWYRQLPEEGLKFMVYLQKENIIDESGMPKERFSAEFPKEGPSILRIQQVVRGDSAAYFCASSPEREQETQYFGPGTRLLVL.